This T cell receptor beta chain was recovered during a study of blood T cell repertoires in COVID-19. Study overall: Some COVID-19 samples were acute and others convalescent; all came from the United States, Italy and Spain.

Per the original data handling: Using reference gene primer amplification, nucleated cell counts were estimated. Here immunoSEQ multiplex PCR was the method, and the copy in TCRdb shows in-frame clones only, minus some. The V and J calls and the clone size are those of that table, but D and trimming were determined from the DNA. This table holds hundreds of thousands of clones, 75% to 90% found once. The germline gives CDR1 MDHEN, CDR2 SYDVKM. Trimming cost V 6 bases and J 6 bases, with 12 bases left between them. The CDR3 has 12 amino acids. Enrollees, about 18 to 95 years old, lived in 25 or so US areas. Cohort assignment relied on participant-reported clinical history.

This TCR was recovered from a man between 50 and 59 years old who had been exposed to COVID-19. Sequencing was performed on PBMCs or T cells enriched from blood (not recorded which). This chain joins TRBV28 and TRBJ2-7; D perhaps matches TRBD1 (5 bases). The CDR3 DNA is TGTGCCAGCAGCCCCAGGGTAAGCGAGCAGTACTTC. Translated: CASSPRVSEQYF.